These T cell receptor beta chains were read from a single sample in a study of blood T cell repertoires in COVID-19. Generated by immunoSEQ multiplex PCR, the TCRdb table keeps only in-frame clones and is missing some. The data contain some 340,000 clones, 80% to 90% of them singletons. Sequencing input: peripheral blood. The receptors stem from a man aged 25-45 years with active or convalescent COVID-19. Each CDR3 is given with its conserved first and last residue. D genes are given only for firm matches. Only some rows state a clone size, as once, few, many or a class for expanded clones.

d_call	v_call	cdr3_length	clone_size	j_call	cdr3_aa	cdr3_nt
TRBD1	TRBV4-1	14	NA	TRBJ1-5	CASSQDRGNQPQHF	TGCGCCAGCAGCCAGGACAGGGGCAATCAGCCCCAGCATTTT
TRBD2	TRBV19	15	NA	TRBJ2-7	CASRLRLAGVYEQYF	TGTGCCAGTAGACTTCGACTAGCGGGGGTCTACGAGCAGTACTTC
NA	TRBV7-9	12	NA	TRBJ1-1	CASRTNAGEAFF	TGTGCCAGCAGGACTAACGCCGGAGAAGCTTTCTTT
TRBD2	TRBV9	15	NA	TRBJ2-5	CASSVGRRGEETQYF	TGTGCCAGCAGCGTAGGTCGGCGGGGGGAAGAGACCCAGTACTTC
TRBD1	TRBV6-5	12	NA	TRBJ1-4	CASSYTGGKLFF	TGTGCCAGCAGTTATACAGGGGGAAAACTGTTTTTT
TRBD2	TRBV12-5	16	NA	TRBJ2-3	CASGSLGTSGTDTQYF	TGTGCTAGTGGCTCCTTGGGGACTAGCGGCACAGATACGCAGTATTTT
TRBD2	TRBV5-1	16	NA	TRBJ2-7	CASSPKRAGGSYEQYF	TGCGCCAGCAGCCCTAAGAGGGCGGGGGGATCCTACGAGCAGTACTTC
NA	TRBV5-5	15	NA	TRBJ2-6	CASSLAGYGANVLTF	TGTGCCAGCAGCTTGGCGGGGTATGGGGCCAACGTCCTGACTTTC
NA	TRBV12-3/TRBV12-4	13	NA	TRBJ2-5	CASSWLVGETQYF	TGTGCCAGCAGTTGGCTAGTCGGAGAGACCCAGTACTTC
TRBD1	TRBV3-1/TRBV3-2	16	few	TRBJ1-4	CASSHAWDRTNEKLFF	TGTGCCAGCAGCCATGCCTGGGACAGGACTAATGAAAAACTGTTTTTT
NA	TRBV5-5	16	NA	TRBJ1-6	CASSRVYGGGNSPLHF	TGTGCCAGCAGCCGCGTTTACGGGGGGGGTAATTCACCCCTCCACTTT
TRBD2	TRBV7-3	14	once	TRBJ2-7	CASSFSGGMDEQYF	TGTGCCAGCAGCTTTAGCGGGGGTATGGACGAGCAGTACTTC
TRBD1	TRBV15	15	NA	TRBJ1-4	CATSTRTGENEKLFF	TGTGCCACCAGCACCCGGACAGGGGAGAATGAAAAACTGTTTTTT
NA	TRBV18	15	few	TRBJ2-7	CASSLGPTGTYEQYF	TGTGCCAGCTCACTAGGACCGACAGGAACCTACGAGCAGTACTTC
TRBD2	TRBV7-2	16	NA	TRBJ2-7	CASSQGASGFSYEQYF	TGTGCCAGCAGCCAAGGGGCTAGCGGGTTCTCCTACGAGCAGTACTTC
NA	TRBV7-9	12	NA	TRBJ1-1	CASSLAQTEAFF	TGTGCCAGCAGCTTAGCGCAGACTGAAGCTTTCTTT
TRBD2	TRBV4-2	17	many	TRBJ2-3	CASSQLASGTGGDTQYF	TGTGCCAGCAGCCAACTCGCTAGCGGTACTGGTGGAGATACGCAGTATTTT
NA	TRBV28	14	few	TRBJ2-1	CASIRRPTGDEQFF	TGTGCCAGCATACGCCGCCCCACGGGGGATGAGCAGTTCTTC
NA	TRBV5-1	12	NA	TRBJ1-1	CASSLVGPEAFF	TGCGCCAGCAGCTTGGTTGGGCCTGAAGCTTTCTTT
TRBD1	TRBV15	17	NA	TRBJ1-5	CATSRDIWTGGNQPQHF	TGTGCCACCAGCAGAGATATTTGGACAGGGGGCAATCAGCCCCAGCATTTT
NA	TRBV12-3/TRBV12-4	12	NA	TRBJ1-1	CASRTGRGEAFF	TGTGCCAGCAGGACAGGAAGGGGTGAAGCTTTCTTT
NA	TRBV19	14	NA	TRBJ1-1	CASSITLKEAEAFF	TGTGCCAGTAGTATCACTCTCAAGGAGGCTGAAGCTTTCTTT
NA	TRBV5-4	13	NA	TRBJ1-5	CASSPGYNQPQHF	TGTGCCAGCAGCCCGGGATACAATCAGCCCCAGCATTTT
TRBD1	TRBV3-1/TRBV3-2	13	NA	TRBJ1-2	CASSNPGTVYCTF	TGTGCCAGCAGCAATCCCGGGACAGTCTATTGCACCTTC
NA	TRBV11-2	13	NA	TRBJ2-5	CACSPSPQETQYF	TGTGCCTGCTCCCCGAGTCCTCAAGAGACCCAGTACTTC
TRBD2	TRBV10-3	11	NA	TRBJ2-7	CAIWEGGEQYF	TGTGCCATCTGGGAGGGTGGTGAGCAGTACTTC
TRBD2	TRBV24-1	20	NA	TRBJ2-1	CATSDQDRGLAGESYNEQFF	TGTGCCACCAGTGATCAAGACAGGGGACTAGCGGGAGAATCCTACAATGAGCAGTTCTTC
NA	TRBV29-1	11	few	TRBJ1-2	CSVPVKYGYTF	TGCAGCGTCCCGGTTAAGTATGGCTACACCTTC
TRBD2	TRBV29-1	14	NA	TRBJ2-7	CSVAGGLGVYEQYF	TGCAGCGTTGCGGGGGGACTAGGAGTCTACGAGCAGTACTTC
TRBD2	TRBV24-1	16	NA	TRBJ2-7	CATSGASGGDPYEQYF	TGTGCCACCAGTGGCGCTAGCGGGGGAGACCCCTACGAGCAGTACTTC
NA	TRBV7-6	15	NA	TRBJ1-1	CASSLGIPGITEAFF	TGTGCCAGCAGCTTAGGTATCCCGGGGATCACTGAAGCTTTCTTT
TRBD1	TRBV28	13	NA	TRBJ2-1	CASSPGTANEQFF	TGTGCCAGCAGCCCCGGGACAGCCAATGAGCAGTTCTTC
TRBD2	TRBV5-5	16	NA	TRBJ2-7	CASSLIVGLALYEQYF	TGTGCCAGCAGCCTGATAGTAGGACTAGCCTTGTACGAGCAGTACTTC
NA	TRBV5-6	13	NA	TRBJ2-7	CASSPDISYEQYF	TGTGCCAGCAGCCCGGACATCTCCTACGAGCAGTACTTC
TRBD2	TRBV25-1	14	NA	TRBJ2-1	CATRSGGYYNEQFF	TGTGCCACTCGGAGCGGGGGGTATTACAATGAGCAGTTCTTC
TRBD2	TRBV7-2	15	NA	TRBJ2-7	CASTPGLRGSYEQYF	TGTGCCAGCACCCCCGGGCTGCGGGGGTCCTACGAGCAGTACTTC